What follows are 4 T cell receptor beta chains derived from one specimen sequenced in a study of identical twins (dated by TCRdb to the mid-2010s). Libraries were constructed by 5' RACE. Sequencing was carried out with an Illumina HiSeq 2000. TCRdb passed the public sequencing reads through fastp at Q25 and MiXCR, retaining productive beta sequences. Rows with a matching CDR3 protein are joined into one entry that keeps the most common DNA and genes. Recorded for this sample are some 630,000 distinct CDR3 sequences; about 7.1% of them occurred a single time. The ten top clones hold 1.5% to 2% of the sample. This sample was shared with a second study, whose subject was yellow fever vaccine responses in identical twins.

The sequenced sample consisted of PBMCs. Receptors originate from a woman younger than 30 in good health.

V and J are TRBV6-5 and TRBJ2-7; 9 bases agree with TRBD2. J lost 1 base, V lost 4 bases, and 5 bases had no gene match. The CDR3 covers 15 residues. Germline loops: CDR1 MNHEY, CDR2 SVGAGI. This CDR3 reads CASSLPSGDSYEQYF. The CDR3 bases are TGTGCCAGCAGTTTGCCTAGCGGGGATTCCTACGAGCAGTACTTC.

V usage is TRBV20-1 and J usage is TRBJ2-2; no reliable D call. Germline CDR1 and CDR2: DFQATT and SNEGSKA (reference sequence). Trimming pared 3 bases from V and 7 bases from J, leaving 18 bases between. The CDR3 is made up of 15 amino acids. The CDR3 DNA reads TGCAGTGCTAGGGATCTCGCCCCTCCATACGGGGAGCTGTTTTTT. Translation: CSARDLAPPYGELFF.

This clonotype occurred a few times. The gene calls are TRBV2 and TRBJ2-1; D call uncertain. The germline gives CDR1 SNHLY, CDR2 FYNNEI. V lost 3 bases and J lost 10, with 16 bases in between. The CDR3 contains 14 residues. This CDR3 is CASSDGPLSAEQFF. The DNA for the CDR3 is TGTGCCAGCAGTGATGGACCACTATCGGCCGAGCAGTTCTTC.

The table lists this clonotype with many counts. The chain recombines TRBV24-1 with TRBJ2-1; D is perhaps TRBD2 (6 bases). The CDR3 is made up of 13 amino acids. V was pared by 4 bases and J by 12 bases, with 15 bases between. CDR1 KGHDR and CDR2 SFDVKD come from the germline V gene. The CDR3 sequence is CATSDSDYPRQFF. The CDR3 bases are TGTGCCACCAGTGACTCGGACTACCCCCGGCAGTTCTTC.